Below are 20 T cell receptor beta chains sequenced from a single sample in a study of T cell changes during pregnancy in multiple sclerosis. Clones were read by immunoSEQ multiplex PCR, and TCRdb kept only the in-frame ones, dropping some. Among about 47,000 clones listed, 75% to 90% were seen once. The sample was CD8+ T cells from peripheral blood mononuclear cells, taken in the second trimester of pregnancy. The receptors were sampled from a female donor with multiple sclerosis, enrolled in a pregnancy study.

The chain has TRBV27 and TRBJ2-1; 8 bases line up with TRBD2. Germline-derived CDR1 and CDR2 are MNHEY and SMNVEV (reference sequence). Unmatched junction bases numbered 12, after V lost 6 bases and J lost 8 bases. The CDR3 covers 15 residues. CDR3 protein: CASSPGTRGFDEQFF. In nucleotides, the CDR3 is TGTGCCAGCAGCCCCGGGACTAGAGGGTTCGATGAGCAGTTCTTC.

The chain couples TRBV19 to TRBJ2-5; 7 bases align to TRBD2. CDR3 length: 14 residues. Germline values: CDR1 LNHDA, CDR2 SQIVND (reference sequence). V lost 7 bases and J lost 10; bases outside the gene matches: 15. CDR3 sequence: CASTGGIRDRDQYF. The CDR3 bases are TGTGCCAGTACGGGGGGTATCAGGGACCGGGACCAGTACTTC.

The chain employs TRBV5-5 and TRBJ2-7; 12 bases map to TRBD2. Per germline, CDR1 SGHKS and CDR2 YYEKEE (reference sequence). Trimming at V came to 4 bases and at J to 2 bases, leaving 4 bases not matched to a gene. This CDR3 comprises 15 residues. CDR3 coding DNA: TGTGCCAGCAGCACGACTAGCGGGGGTGCCTACGAGCAGTACTTC. Protein: CASSTTSGGAYEQYF.

This rearrangement joins TRBV7-8 to TRBJ1-5; TRBD1 matches 7 bases. V shed 7 bases, J shed 0 bases, and the junction held 9 bases outside the gene matches. This CDR3 has 16 residues. The germline V gene has CDR1 SGHVS and CDR2 FQNEAQ. CDR3 in DNA: TGTGCCAGCACAGAGGGGGCAGAGTATAGCAATCAGCCCCAGCATTTT. Its protein product is CASTEGAEYSNQPQHF.

The chain combines TRBV4-2 with TRBJ2-7; 7 positions match TRBD2. This CDR3 is 15 amino acids long. Per germline, CDR1 LGHNA and CDR2 YNFKEQ. The junction had 3 bases not matched to a gene; V was cut back by 0 bases and J by 1 base. DNA for the CDR3: TGTGCCAGCAGCCAAGATGCAGCGGGGTCCTACGAGCAGTACTTC. Amino acids: CASSQDAAGSYEQYF.

V usage is TRBV5-1 and J usage is TRBJ2-1, with D possibly matching TRBD1 (5 bases). The CDR3 sequence is 11 residues long. Germline CDR1 is SGHRS and CDR2 is YFSETQ. The ends were cut back, 0 bases at V and 10 bases at J, with 5 bases in the middle. This chain's CDR3 is CASSLGTEQFF. In DNA form, the CDR3 reads TGCGCCAGCAGCTTGGGGACAGAGCAGTTCTTC.

The chain couples TRBV6-4 to TRBJ2-2, with 7 bases aligning to TRBD2. Germline V gives CDR1 MRHNA, CDR2 SNTAGT. With V trimmed by 7 bases and J by 4 bases, 9 bases remained unmatched. There are 15 residues in the CDR3. The CDR3 protein is CASTEQAGTTGELFF. The CDR3, as DNA: TGTGCCAGCACTGAGCAAGCGGGGACCACCGGGGAGCTGTTTTTT.

The rearrangement joins TRBV7-3 to TRBJ2-1, with D possibly being TRBD1 (5 bases). The V gene lost 2 bases and the J gene lost 1 base, with 15 bases spanning the gap. CDR1 SGHTA and CDR2 FQGTGA come from the germline V gene. The CDR3 is 17 residues long. The CDR3 DNA is TGTGCCAGCAGCTTACAGGGTCTTGGGGCATCCTACAATGAGCAGTTCTTC. Amino acids: CASSLQGLGASYNEQFF. The whole variable domain, filled in from reference TRBV7-3 and TRBJ2-1, reads GAGVSQTPSNKVTEKGKYVELRCDPISGHTALYWYRQSLGQGPEFLIYFQGTGAADDSGLPNDRFFAVRPEGSVSTLKIQRTERGDSAVYLCASSLQGLGASYNEQFFGPGTRLTVL.

The chain carries TRBV29-1 and TRBJ2-7, with D perhaps TRBD1 (6 bases). Germline V gives CDR1 SQVTM, CDR2 ANQGSEA. Trimming left V 0 bases short and J 2 bases short, with 20 bases between. CDR3 length equals 17 residues. CDR3 nucleotide sequence: TGCAGCGTTGAAGATCTTTCCGCGACAGGACAAACCTACGAGCAGTACTTC. This translates into CSVEDLSATGQTYEQYF.

The chain uses TRBV7-6 and TRBJ2-3, with a tentative D call TRBD2 (6 bases). The CDR3 extends over 13 amino acids. Trimming stripped 0 bases from V and 5 bases from J, with 6 bases between. Per germline, CDR1 SGHVS and CDR2 FNYEAQ. Here the CDR3 DNA reads TGTGCCAGCAGCTTAGCGGGGGGAGATACGCAGTATTTT. This translates into CASSLAGGDTQYF.

V and J are TRBV7-9 and TRBJ2-4, with 8 bases matching TRBD2. Germline V lookup: CDR1 SEHNR, CDR2 FQNEAQ (reference sequence). This CDR3 is built from 16 residues. The V gene end was trimmed by 5 bases and the J gene end by 3 bases; junction bases not matched to a gene: 9. This CDR3 is CASSLSGEGVKNIQYF. CDR3 nucleotides: TGTGCCAGCAGCCTTAGCGGGGAGGGAGTCAAAAACATTCAGTACTTC.

In nucleotides, the CDR3 is TGTGCCAGCAGCCAAGTAGGGGTTACCGAAGCTTTCTTT. Translated, it gives CASSQVGVTEAFF. The rearrangement uses TRBV14 and TRBJ1-1; tentatively, D is TRBD1 (5 bases). The germline gives CDR1 SGHDN, CDR2 FVKESK. V was cut by 1 base and J by 8 bases, with 11 bases left in between. The CDR3 contains 13 residues.

This clone is a singleton in its sample. The chain is built from TRBV2 and TRBJ2-1; TRBD1 matches 7 bases. The ends lost 3 bases at V and 4 bases at J; junction bases unmatched: 12. Germline CDR1 and CDR2: SNHLY and FYNNEI. The CDR3 spans 17 residues. The CDR3 bases are TGTGCCAGCAGTGAGACAAAGGACAGGAAACGTTACAATGAGCAGTTCTTC. Translation: CASSETKDRKRYNEQFF.

This sequence joins TRBV4-1 and TRBJ1-2; 7 nucleotides align to TRBD1. The germline V gene has CDR1 MGHRA and CDR2 YSYEKL. This CDR3 has 15 residues. Trimming took 5 bases from V and 1 from J; bases not matched to a gene: 7. This CDR3 is CASSTRQGLNYGYTF. The CDR3 coding sequence is TGCGCCAGCAGCACCAGACAGGGCCTTAACTATGGCTACACCTTC.

The rearrangement joins TRBV6-5 to TRBJ1-1; no clear D. V shed 10 bases and J shed 10 bases, with 16 bases lying between them. Germline CDR1 reads MNHEY; CDR2 reads SVGAGI. The CDR3 totals 11 residues. In nucleotides, the CDR3 is TGTGCCACCTTTTTTGGTTCGGGAGCTTTCTTT. Protein: CATFFGSGAFF.

The chain uses TRBV19 and TRBJ1-1, with TRBD1 matching 8 bases. The CDR3 is made up of 17 amino acids. Germline V lookup: CDR1 LNHDA, CDR2 SQIVND (reference sequence). V shed 0 bases and J 1 base; nucleotides not matched to a gene: 7. CDR3 loop: CASSIEFRGRANTEAFF. The CDR3 coding sequence is TGTGCCAGTAGTATAGAGTTCAGGGGGCGGGCGAACACTGAAGCTTTCTTT.

The table lists this clone with a count of one. The chain links TRBV27 to TRBJ2-1, with 7 bases lining up with TRBD2. After removal of 2 bases from V and 10 bases from J, the junction contained 8 bases not matched to a gene. CDR1 MNHEY and CDR2 SMNVEV come from the germline V gene (reference sequence). The length of the CDR3 is 14 residues. CDR3 nucleotides: TGTGCCAGCAGTTTAGCGGGAGCTGCCCCCGAGCAGTTCTTC. Its translation is CASSLAGAAPEQFF.

The chain uses TRBV2 and TRBJ2-7, with D tentatively TRBD2 (6 bases). V was trimmed by 6 bases and J by 2 bases, leaving 20 bases between them. Germline assignment: CDR1 SNHLY and CDR2 FYNNEI. This CDR3 spans 16 amino acids. The CDR3 nucleotides read TGTGCCAGCAGGACCCACGACGGGGGAGGAGCCTACGAGCAGTACTTC. Encoded protein: CASRTHDGGGAYEQYF.

The chain is built from TRBV29-1 and TRBJ2-3, with D perhaps matching TRBD2 (7 bases). From germline, CDR1 is SQVTM and CDR2 ANQGSEA. The V end lost 7 bases, the J end lost 2 bases, and 13 bases lay between the germline ends. The CDR3 contains 13 residues. The CDR3 reads CSADGGPTDTQYF. The CDR3 DNA is TGCAGCGCCGACGGGGGGCCCACAGATACGCAGTATTTT.

This rearrangement joins TRBV6-5 to TRBJ2-3; D perhaps matches TRBD1 (6 bases). Trimming took 5 bases from V and 2 from J, leaving 8 bases between them. Looked up from germline, CDR1 is MNHEY and CDR2 is SVGAGI. This CDR3 comprises 13 residues. CDR3 sequence reads: CASSQGTTDTQYF. The CDR3 region has the DNA TGTGCCAGCAGTCAGGGGACCACAGATACGCAGTATTTT.